These 27 T cell receptor beta chains were all obtained from the same sample, sequenced in a study of cytomegalovirus exposure and HLA in healthy donors. The PCR used 60 Vbeta and 13 Jbeta primers. Only in-frame clones appear in the TCRdb table, and some are missing; sequencing was by immunoSEQ multiplex PCR. Of 130,000 to 150,000 clones listed, 70% to 80% are singletons. The sample comprised PBMCs. Every receptor here comes from a female donor in good health and CMV-seronegative.

V gene TRBV7-2 combines with J gene TRBJ2-7; tentative D call: TRBD2 (6 bases). Germline CDR1 SGHTA, CDR2 FQGNSA. The V end lost 5 bases, the J end lost 3 bases, and 23 bases lay between the germline ends. The CDR3 extends over 17 amino acids. In nucleotides, the CDR3 is TGTGCCAGCAGCCATCTTCCTTTTCGGGAGCCCCGCTACGAGCAGTACTTC. Its protein product is CASSHLPFREPRYEQYF.

This clone came up a few times. The chain joins TRBV6-5 to TRBJ1-1, with D maybe TRBD1 (5 bases). CDR1 is MNHEY, CDR2 SVGAGI, per germline. V was cut by 6 bases and J by 4 bases, with 12 bases left in between. This CDR3 has 13 amino acids. The CDR3 loop reads CASSFQGITEAFF. CDR3 bases: TGTGCCAGCAGCTTCCAGGGTATCACTGAAGCTTTCTTT.

V is TRBV11-3 and J is TRBJ2-5; 9 bases map to TRBD2. CDR1 and CDR2 from the germline V gene are SGHNT and YENEEA. V lost 4 bases and J lost 4; bases outside the gene matches: 4. This CDR3 is 14 amino acids long. This CDR3 is CASSSVAGAETQYF. The CDR3 DNA reads TGTGCCAGCAGCTCCGTAGCGGGAGCAGAGACCCAGTACTTC.

V and J are TRBV9 and TRBJ2-1; unclear D gene. V lost 4 bases, J lost 7 bases, and 12 bases lay in between. The germline V gene has CDR1 SGDLS and CDR2 YYNGEE. The CDR3 length is 13 residues. The CDR3 reads CASSPSSTNEQFF. The CDR3 DNA reads TGTGCCAGCAGCCCCTCTAGTACTAATGAGCAGTTCTTC.

The chain employs TRBV4-3 and TRBJ2-2, with unresolved D. Germline assignment: CDR1 LGHNA and CDR2 YSLEER. V lost 1 base and J 4 bases, leaving 7 bases between the germline ends. The CDR3 totals 14 residues. DNA of the CDR3: TGCGCCAGCAGCCAAGTGTTGGCCACCGGGGAGCTGTTTTTT. It is translated as CASSQVLATGELFF.

The chain joins TRBV19 to TRBJ1-5; 10 bases match TRBD1. Trimming at V came to 4 bases and at J to 0 bases, leaving 9 bases not matched to a gene. Germline CDR1 reads LNHDA; CDR2 reads SQIVND (reference sequence). This CDR3 is built from 18 residues. CDR3 in amino acids: CASSTRRDRGTSNQPQHF. CDR3 bases: TGTGCCAGTAGTACTCGACGGGACAGGGGCACTAGCAATCAGCCCCAGCATTTT.

This clone was counted ten times or more. This CDR3 reads CASNLGSGPSSGNTIYF. The DNA of the CDR3 is TGTGCCAGCAATCTTGGTTCAGGCCCAAGCTCTGGAAACACCATATATTTT. The chain carries TRBV2 and TRBJ1-3; D is unclear. V was trimmed by 7 bases and J by 0 bases, leaving 19 bases between them. The V gene's germline CDR1 is SNHLY and CDR2 FYNNEI. The CDR3 has 17 residues.

This chain links TRBV27 with TRBJ2-2, with D maybe TRBD1 (6 bases). CDR1 and CDR2 from the germline V gene are MNHEY and SMNVEV (reference sequence). CDR3 length: 15 residues. Trimming took off 2 bases at V and 2 bases at J, with 9 bases between the two ends. DNA for the CDR3: TGTGCCAGCAGTTTAGACAGGTTCAACACCGGGGAGCTGTTTTTT. Translation gives CASSLDRFNTGELFF.

This clone appeared a single time. The junction departs from the called germline gene at one end, perhaps through a read error. The V and J genes are TRBV7-9 and TRBJ1-2, with a tentative D call TRBD1 (5 bases). The CDR3 is 17 residues long. The germline V gene encodes CDR1 SEHNR and CDR2 FQNEAQ (reference sequence). In nucleotides, the CDR3 is TGTTCCAGCAGCCAGATCCCCTCGGCCAGGGAAGGCTATGGCTACACCTTC. It codes for CSSSQIPSAREGYGYTF.

The chain combines TRBV27 with TRBJ1-1; D may be TRBD1 (5 bases). The V end lost 3 bases, the J end lost 1 base, and 6 bases lay between the germline ends. CDR1 MNHEY and CDR2 SMNVEV come from the germline V gene (reference sequence). This CDR3 region has 13 residues. The CDR3: CASSLGGNTEAFF. The CDR3 nucleotides are TGTGCCAGCAGTTTGGGGGGGAACACTGAAGCTTTCTTT.

V is TRBV18 and J is TRBJ1-2; TRBD1 is a possible D gene (6 bases). Trimming shortened V by 3 bases and J by 1 base, and 9 bases separated the two germline ends. This CDR3 has 14 residues. Germline V CDR1 and CDR2: KGHSH, LQKENI. The CDR3 reads CASSPNRDNYGYTF. Here the CDR3 DNA reads TGTGCCAGCTCACCTAACAGGGATAACTATGGCTACACCTTC.

J is TRBJ2-2 and V is TRBV13; no clear D gene. Per germline, CDR1 PRHDT and CDR2 FYEKMQ (reference sequence). V dropped 4 bases and J dropped 3 bases, with 9 bases sitting between them. This CDR3 contains 14 residues. The CDR3 loop reads CASSSAAHTGELFF. The DNA for the CDR3 is TGTGCCAGCAGCTCGGCAGCGCACACCGGGGAGCTGTTTTTT.

This clone is a singleton in its sample. The rearrangement joins TRBV5-1 to TRBJ1-3; D uncertain. CDR1 and CDR2 from the germline V gene are SGHRS and YFSETQ. The CDR3 spans 15 residues. The germline V and J ends were trimmed by 4 bases and 0 bases, with 11 bases remaining between them. The DNA for the CDR3 is TGCGCCAGCAGCGAGGGCGCACTCTCTGGAAACACCATATATTTT. Protein product: CASSEGALSGNTIYF.

The rearrangement links TRBV19 to TRBJ2-7, with a weak D call TRBD2 (5 bases). The ends were cut back, 3 bases at V and 6 bases at J, with 12 bases in the middle. CDR3 length equals 13 residues. Germline CDR1 reads LNHDA; CDR2 reads SQIVND (reference sequence). The CDR3, as DNA: TGTGCCAGTAGTATCGGGTGGAGGCGCGAGCAGTACTTC. It yields the protein CASSIGWRREQYF.

This rearrangement joins TRBV9 to TRBJ2-3; 7 bases fit TRBD2. This CDR3 has 15 amino acids. After removal of 5 bases from V and 6 bases from J, the junction contained 12 bases not matched to a gene. The germline gives CDR1 SGDLS, CDR2 YYNGEE. Here the CDR3 reads CASSFLAEPSDTQYF. The CDR3 region has the DNA TGTGCCAGCAGTTTCCTAGCGGAGCCGTCGGATACGCAGTATTTT.

The V and J genes are TRBV7-9 and TRBJ2-6; D is unresolved. Germline V gene sequence: CDR1 SEHNR, CDR2 FQNEAQ (reference sequence). The CDR3 has 15 amino acids. Trimming stripped 2 bases from V and 3 bases from J, with 8 bases between. CDR3 loop: CASSLSGFGANVLTF. The CDR3 nucleotides are TGTGCCAGCAGCTTATCGGGTTTTGGGGCCAACGTCCTGACTTTC.

The V call is TRBV30, the J call TRBJ2-5, with 9 bases fitting TRBD1. The tail of the sequence fits TRBJ2-7 better, so the J call may be wrong. CDR1 GTSNPN and CDR2 SVGIG come from the germline V gene (reference sequence). The CDR3 is made up of 12 amino acids. The CDR3 spells CAWNRGPYEQYF. DNA for the CDR3: TGTGCCTGGAACAGGGGGCCCTACGAGCAGTACTTC.

This clone showed up just a few times. The gene calls are TRBV6-5 and TRBJ1-2; perhaps TRBD1 as D (6 bases). Between the trimmed V and J ends, which lost 4 bases and 5 bases, there was a span of 8 bases. This CDR3 is 12 amino acids long. Germline assignment: CDR1 MNHEY and CDR2 SVGAGI. The CDR3 reads CASSLQGYGYTF. The CDR3, as DNA: TGTGCCAGCAGTTTGCAGGGGTATGGCTACACCTTC.

This clone showed up just a few times. The J gene is TRBJ2-2, the V gene TRBV11-3, with 9 positions matching TRBD1. This CDR3 is 15 amino acids long. Trimming removed 4 bases from V and 6 bases from J; junction bases left unmatched: 6. The germline gives CDR1 SGHNT, CDR2 YENEEA. The CDR3 DNA follows: TGTGCCAGCAGCTCCGGGACAGGGCTATCCGGGGAGCTGTTTTTT. Translated: CASSSGTGLSGELFF.

A single count supports this clone. The V gene is TRBV11-2, the J gene TRBJ1-5; possible D gene TRBD1, 5 bases. The germline CDR1 and CDR2 sequences are SGHAT and FQNNGV. The CDR3 has 13 residues. V was trimmed by 4 bases and J by 6 bases, leaving 10 bases between them. The CDR3 sequence is CASSSGLGQPQHF. DNA for the CDR3: TGTGCCAGCAGCTCAGGGCTCGGTCAGCCCCAGCATTTT.

The DNA of the CDR3 is TGTGCCAGCAGCGTCTTTACCTACGAGCAGTACTTC. Protein sequence: CASSVFTYEQYF. The rearrangement links TRBV5-4 to TRBJ2-7; D unresolved. The CDR3 totals 12 residues. Germline values: CDR1 SGHNT, CDR2 YYREEE (reference sequence). V was pared by 4 bases and J by 2 bases, with 7 bases between.

This clone came up once. J is TRBJ2-7 and V is TRBV7-2, with 10 bases matching TRBD2. The germline CDR1 and CDR2 sequences are SGHTA and FQGNSA. The CDR3 is made up of 15 amino acids. The J segment lost 3 bases and the V segment lost 1 base, leaving 3 bases of the junction unmatched. CDR3 residues: CASSLDASGSYEQYF. CDR3 DNA: TGTGCCAGCAGCTTAGACGCTAGCGGGAGCTACGAGCAGTACTTC. Together with reference TRBV7-2 and TRBJ2-7, the CDR3 gives the full variable domain: GAGVSQSPSNKVTEKGKDVELRCDPISGHTALYWYRQSLGQGLEFLIYFQGNSAPDKSGLPSDRFSAERTGGSVSTLTIQRTQQEDSAVYLCASSLDASGSYEQYFGPGTRLTVT.

The V and J genes are TRBV5-1 and TRBJ1-1; no clear D. Germline loops: CDR1 SGHRS, CDR2 YFSETQ. V lost 2 bases and J 5 bases, leaving 10 bases between the germline ends. The CDR3 sequence is 13 residues long. The CDR3 here is CASSLVPGTEAFF. The CDR3 region has the DNA TGCGCCAGCAGCTTAGTCCCGGGAACTGAAGCTTTCTTT.

The V gene is TRBV27, the J gene TRBJ1-6, with D hard to call. This CDR3 comprises 15 residues. The germline gives CDR1 MNHEY, CDR2 SMNVEV (reference sequence). V lost 3 bases and J lost 7, with 13 bases in between. The CDR3 loop reads CASSFLPRGNSPLHF. The CDR3 nucleotides read TGTGCCAGCAGTTTCCTCCCCCGGGGAAATTCACCCCTCCACTTT.

The rearrangement joins TRBV10-3 to TRBJ1-3; possibly TRBD1 for D (6 bases). The CDR3 is made up of 15 amino acids. CDR1 and CDR2 from the germline V gene are ENHRY and SYGVKD. V dropped 2 bases and J dropped 3 bases, with 11 bases sitting between them. The DNA of the CDR3 is TGTGCCATCAGTGAGAGAACAGGGAGTGGAAACACCATATATTTT. Its protein product is CAISERTGSGNTIYF.

The V and J genes are TRBV19 and TRBJ1-6; D gene uncertain. The CDR3 has 15 amino acids. V lost 5 bases and J 4 bases, leaving 12 bases between the germline ends. Germline V gene sequence: CDR1 LNHDA, CDR2 SQIVND (reference sequence). CDR3 in amino acids: CASSFSTSYNSPLHF. The CDR3 bases are TGTGCCAGTAGTTTTTCAACATCGTATAATTCACCCCTCCACTTT.

The V gene is TRBV2, the J gene TRBJ2-6, with TRBD1 matching over 10 bases. The junction had 3 bases not matched to a gene; V was cut back by 7 bases and J by 0 bases. This CDR3 has 16 residues. CDR1 is SNHLY, CDR2 FYNNEI, per germline. CDR3 sequence (DNA): TGTGCCAGCAAGGACAGGGGGTCCTCTGGGGCCAACGTCCTGACTTTC. Amino acids: CASKDRGSSGANVLTF.